This TCR beta chain was sequenced during a study of CD8 T cells in ankylosing spondylitis. V was clipped by 0 bases and J by 5 bases, with 19 bases between them. The germline CDR1 and CDR2 sequences are MNHEY and SVGAGI. This CDR3 has 17 residues. Libraries of TCR beta came from quantitative 5'-RACE with molecular barcodes. MiXCR, applied by TCRdb to the 5' RACE reads, yields one record per CDR3 protein. The sample holds 700,000 to 850,000 distinct CDR3 sequences, 10% to 15% seen once. Study results and caveats: According to the report, clones linked to the disease were significantly enriched in matched synovial fluid samples taken from ankylosing spondylitis patients. As for the disease-linked clones, they showed a CD8+ phenotype and occurred at relatively low frequencies in peripheral blood. The study identified a TCR beta motif of several highly homologous variants that appeared characteristic of ankylosing spondylitis blood.

This clonotype appeared a few times. Its specificity is not known. The clonotype comes from a male donor with ankylosing spondylitis. The chain couples TRBV6-5 to TRBJ1-2; weak D call: TRBD1 (6 bases). The sample was blood, either unsorted or a sorted T cell fraction (not recorded which). The CDR3 bases are TGTGCCAGCAGTTACTCGGTCTGGGGGCCTACAAAGTATGGCTACACCTTC. Its protein product is CASSYSVWGPTKYGYTF.